This T cell receptor (beta chain) was identified during a study of cytomegalovirus exposure and HLA in healthy donors. For this clone: Its specificity is unknown.

This CDR3 has 14 residues. Germline lookup yields CDR1 SGHVS and CDR2 FNYEAQ. V gave up 2 bases and J gave up 6 bases; unmatched junction bases: 4. A multiplex PCR was run with 60 Vbeta primers and 13 Jbeta primers. Repertoires were generated with immunoSEQ multiplex PCR, while TCRdb's copy carries only in-frame clones and drops some. Found here are 95,000 to 100,000 clones, 75% to 90% of them singletons; the top ten hold approximately 3.9%. Broader study findings: It was taken for granted in presence/absence analyses that sequencing depth across donors was roughly uniform.

This chain links TRBV7-6 with TRBJ2-7, with 10 positions matching TRBD2. The TCR comes from a man aged 25-40 years in good health and CMV-seronegative. The material sequenced was PBMCs. CDR3 sequence (DNA): TGTGCCAGCAGCTTAAGCGGGGGGGCGGGCGAGCAGTACTTC. Its translation: CASSLSGGAGEQYF.